The sequence of this T cell receptor (beta chain) was determined in a study of cytomegalovirus exposure and HLA in healthy donors. The germline V gene has CDR1 PRHDT and CDR2 FYEKMQ (reference sequence). Trimming left V 5 bases short and J 2 bases short, with 11 bases between. The CDR3 sequence is 14 residues long. This clone has a single count. Measured with immunoSEQ multiplex PCR; TCRdb has only the in-frame clones, and not every one. The table shows 55,000 to 65,000 clones, with more than 80% occurring only once. The sequenced sample consisted of PBMCs. The sequence was collected from a man between 18 and 29 years old in good health and CMV-seronegative. This chain links TRBV13 with TRBJ2-3; no definite D call. The CDR3 DNA is TGTGCCAGCAGCCTCCTCCGGTCCACAGATACGCAGTATTTT. Translation gives CASSLLRSTDTQYF. Together with reference TRBV13 and TRBJ2-3, the CDR3 gives the full variable domain: AAGVIQSPRHLIKEKRETATLKCYPIPRHDTVYWYQQGPGQDPQFLISFYEKMQSDKGSIPDRFSAQQFSDYHSELNMSSLELGDSALYFCASSLLRSTDTQYFGPGTRLTVL.